What follows are 13 T cell receptor beta chains derived from one specimen sequenced in a study of patients and donors after allogeneic stem cell transplantation. TCRdb reprocessed the RT-PCR reads with MiXCR, giving one entry per CDR3 protein. The profile shows about 960,000 distinct CDR3 sequences, about 20% of them singletons. The sample taken for sequencing was blood, either unsorted or a sorted T cell fraction (not recorded which). Receptor source: a human donor who was either an allogeneic HSCT recipient or a stem cell or donor lymphocyte infusion donor (not recorded which). It is not recorded whose cells these are; they may come from a transplant donor.

The chain is built from TRBV12-3 or TRBV12-4 and TRBJ2-7, with D hard to call. Trimming removed 0 bases from V and 2 bases from J, with 8 bases in between. The CDR3 runs to 14 residues. CDR3 bases: TGTGCCAGCAGTTTAGCTGGGTCTACCTACGAGCAGTACTTC. This gives the protein CASSLAGSTYEQYF.

This clonotype was seen a handful of times. The chain carries TRBV25-1 and TRBJ2-2; a possible D gene is TRBD2 (5 bases). Germline V lookup: CDR1 MGHDK, CDR2 SYGVNS. The V gene lost 3 bases and the J gene lost 8 bases, with 16 bases spanning the gap. CDR3 length: 15 residues. For the CDR3, the DNA is TGTGCCAGCAGTGACCTAGTCGGGAAGGGAGGGGAGCTGTTTTTT. Amino acids: CASSDLVGKGGELFF. Together with reference TRBV25-1 and TRBJ2-2, the CDR3 gives the full variable domain: EADIYQTPRYLVIGTGKKITLECSQTMGHDKMYWYQQDPGMELHLIHYSYGVNSTEKGDLSSESTVSRIRTEHFPLTLESARPSHTSQYLCASSDLVGKGGELFFGEGSRLTVL.

This clonotype was counted only a few times. The gene calls are TRBV12-3 or TRBV12-4 and TRBJ1-6; D possibly corresponds to TRBD1 (5 bases). The CDR3 is 15 amino acids. The germline V and J ends were trimmed by 5 bases and 6 bases, with 14 bases remaining between them. The DNA for the CDR3 is TGTGCCAGCAGTCTTTTCAGGGACGCTAATTCACCCCTCCACTTT. Amino acid sequence: CASSLFRDANSPLHF.

The chain has TRBV20-1 and TRBJ2-7, with a possible D match to TRBD1 (6 bases). The germline V gene has CDR1 DFQATT and CDR2 SNEGSKA (reference sequence). The CDR3 runs 14 residues. V lost 5 bases and J 3 bases, leaving 17 bases between the germline ends. DNA for the CDR3: TGCAGTGCTCGATACAGGGTAAATCGCTACGAGCAGTACTTC. This encodes CSARYRVNRYEQYF.

This clonotype was counted between two and nine times. The gene calls are TRBV18 and TRBJ1-2; D gene uncertain. The CDR3 consists of 14 residues. The V and J ends lost 2 bases and 6 bases respectively, with 13 bases between them. Germline lookup yields CDR1 KGHSH and CDR2 LQKENI. The CDR3 here is CASSPLNLRDGYTF. The CDR3 bases are TGTGCCAGCTCACCATTAAACTTGAGGGATGGCTACACCTTC.

The CDR3 coding sequence is TGTGCCAGCAGCGTAGTACGGGCCTCGGGTACTGAAGCTTTCTTT. Protein product: CASSVVRASGTEAFF. V is TRBV7-8 and J is TRBJ1-1; D gene uncertain. Trimming removed 5 bases from V and 5 bases from J, with 18 bases in between. The CDR3 runs 15 residues. Germline-derived CDR1 and CDR2 are SGHVS and FQNEAQ.

This chain's CDR3 is CASSFQGSEAFF. CDR3 in DNA: TGTGCCAGCAGCTTCCAGGGAAGTGAAGCTTTCTTT. V usage is TRBV7-2 and J usage is TRBJ1-1; D is possibly TRBD1 (5 bases). This CDR3 is 12 amino acids long. V lost 3 bases and J 7 bases, leaving 9 bases between the germline ends. Germline V CDR1 and CDR2: SGHTA, FQGNSA.

The chain carries TRBV7-3 and TRBJ1-1, with no clear D. CDR3 length: 15 amino acids. Trimming removed 0 bases at V and 1 base at J, with 9 bases between. Per the germline V gene, CDR1 is SGHTA and CDR2 is FQGTGA. CDR3 DNA sequence: TGTGCCAGCAGCTTAACGAGCAGTCCGAACACTGAAGCTTTCTTT. Translation gives CASSLTSSPNTEAFF.

The chain has TRBV7-9 and TRBJ1-1; D is uncertain. With 7 bases removed from V and 1 base from J, the gap between germline ends came to 16 bases. The V gene's germline CDR1 is SEHNR and CDR2 FQNEAQ (reference sequence). This CDR3 has 15 residues. This CDR3 reads CASTHGGQRNTEAFF. The CDR3 DNA reads TGTGCCAGCACCCACGGCGGGCAGAGGAACACTGAAGCTTTCTTT. The full variable domain, completed using reference TRBV7-9 and TRBJ1-1, is DTGVSQNPRHKITKRGQNVTFRCDPISEHNRLYWYRQTLGQGPEFLTYFQNEAQLEKSRLLSDRFSAERPKGSFSTLEIQRTEQGDSAMYLCASTHGGQRNTEAFFGQGTRLTVV.

This chain uses TRBV20-1 with TRBJ1-5; D unresolved. The CDR3 covers 12 residues. V shed 5 bases and J shed 6 bases, with 11 bases lying between them. Germline V CDR1 and CDR2: DFQATT, SNEGSKA (reference sequence). The CDR3 DNA is TGCAGTGCTGGAAGGACCTCTCAGCCCCAGCATTTT. Translation: CSAGRTSQPQHF.

This clonotype occurred a few times. This chain joins TRBV9 and TRBJ2-2; D remains unclear. Germline V CDR1 and CDR2: SGDLS, YYNGEE. CDR3 length equals 12 residues. Trimming took off 2 bases at V and 4 bases at J, with 3 bases between the two ends. The CDR3 DNA sequence: TGTGCCAGCAGCGTGAGCACCGGGGAGCTGTTTTTT. Its translation: CASSVSTGELFF.

The gene calls are TRBV5-8 and TRBJ2-3; D ambiguous. Trimming removed 2 bases at V and 0 bases at J, with 16 bases between. CDR1 and CDR2 from the germline V gene are SGHTS and YDEGEE. CDR3 size: 17 residues. Here the CDR3 reads CASSLLPSQLSTDTQYF. For the CDR3, the DNA is TGTGCCAGCAGCTTATTACCGTCACAGCTTAGCACAGATACGCAGTATTTT.

The chain employs TRBV7-9 and TRBJ2-1, with D hard to call. The CDR3 sequence is 12 residues long. Germline V gene data show CDR1 as SEHNR and CDR2 as FQNEAQ (reference sequence). V lost 1 base and J 9 bases, leaving 7 bases between the germline ends. The CDR3 nucleotides read TGTGCCAGCAGCTTAGAAGGGTTTGAGCAGTTCTTC. Its translation: CASSLEGFEQFF.